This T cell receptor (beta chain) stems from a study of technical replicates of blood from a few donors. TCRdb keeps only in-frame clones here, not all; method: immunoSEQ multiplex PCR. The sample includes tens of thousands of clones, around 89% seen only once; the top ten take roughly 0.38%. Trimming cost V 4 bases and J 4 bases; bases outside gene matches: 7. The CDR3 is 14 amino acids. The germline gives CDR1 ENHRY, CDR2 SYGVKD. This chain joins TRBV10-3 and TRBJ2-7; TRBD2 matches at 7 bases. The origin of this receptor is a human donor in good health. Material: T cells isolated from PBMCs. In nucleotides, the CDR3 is TGTGCCATCAGTGGGTCGGGAGCGGGATACGAGCAGTACTTC. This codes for CAISGSGAGYEQYF.